A selection of T cell receptor beta chains follows, all from one sample in a study of blood T cell repertoires in COVID-19. This table comes from immunoSEQ multiplex PCR, and its TCRdb copy is limited to in-frame clones, with some not included. Of tens of thousands of clones in the sample, about nine tenths were seen once. The material sequenced was peripheral blood. The receptor set was obtained from a human donor in a cohort sampled during active COVID-19. CDR3s include the opening cysteine and the closing phenylalanine or tryptophan. Fields, in order: V gene, J gene, clone size, D gene, CDR3 protein, CDR3 DNA. The D gene is left open where the match is weak. Not all rows give a size; the values are once, few, many and, for expanded clones, a class.

TRBV5-5	TRBJ1-1	once	TRBD1	CASSRRTGANTEAFF	TGTGCCAGCAGCAGACGGACAGGGGCGAACACTGAAGCTTTCTTT
TRBV7-6	TRBJ1-1	once	NA	CASSFIPPDREGYTEAFF	TGTGCCAGCAGCTTTATTCCCCCGGATCGGGAGGGATACACTGAAGCTTTCTTT
TRBV27	TRBJ2-5	NA	TRBD2	CASSLSRTSGKQETQYF	TGTGCCAGCAGTTTATCCCGGACTAGCGGAAAGCAAGAGACCCAGTACTTC
TRBV27	TRBJ1-2	few	NA	CASSLGGQTYGYTF	TGTGCCAGCAGTTTAGGAGGACAGACCTATGGCTACACCTTC
TRBV6-6	TRBJ2-5	NA	NA	CATAGPGETQYF	TGTGCCACTGCAGGGCCGGGAGAGACCCAGTACTTC
TRBV24-1	TRBJ2-7	NA	NA	CATSDPGQTYEQYF	TGTGCCACCAGTGATCCGGGACAAACTTACGAGCAGTACTTC
TRBV18	TRBJ2-7	NA	TRBD2	CASSPVASGSYEQYF	TGTGCCAGCTCACCAGTTGCTAGCGGGAGCTACGAGCAGTACTTC
TRBV9	TRBJ2-1	NA	NA	CASSPLRSGEYNEQFF	TGTGCCAGCAGCCCCTTGAGGTCGGGGGAATACAATGAGCAGTTCTTC
TRBV5-1	TRBJ2-7	NA	TRBD1	CASSLVGDRAYEQYF	TGCGCCAGCAGCTTGGTGGGGGACAGGGCCTACGAGCAGTACTTC
TRBV20-1	TRBJ2-3	NA	TRBD2	CSASFWAGGGTDTQYF	TGCAGTGCTAGTTTCTGGGCGGGGGGCGGCACAGATACGCAGTATTTT
TRBV7-8	TRBJ1-5	NA	NA	CASSFRYQPQHF	TGTGCCAGCAGCTTCAGGTATCAGCCCCAGCATTTT
TRBV18	TRBJ2-3	NA	TRBD1	CASSPGQGRTDTQYF	TGTGCCAGCTCACCCGGACAGGGTAGAACAGATACGCAGTATTTT
TRBV7-2	TRBJ2-4	NA	TRBD1	CASSLADRGIRYF	TGTGCCAGCAGCTTAGCGGACAGGGGCATTCGATACTTC
TRBV2	TRBJ2-7	NA	NA	CANSGSQVEYEQYF	TGTGCCAATTCCGGGAGCCAGGTAGAATACGAGCAGTACTTC
TRBV18	TRBJ1-5	NA	NA	CASSGQPNQPQHF	TGTGCCAGCTCCGGACAGCCCAATCAGCCCCAGCATTTT
TRBV5-1	TRBJ2-7	NA	TRBD1	CASSSTGTENEQYF	TGCGCCAGCAGCTCAACCGGGACAGAGAACGAGCAGTACTTC
TRBV18	TRBJ2-5	NA	NA	CASSPNQAGSQETQYF	TGTGCCAGCTCACCGAATCAAGCGGGCTCCCAAGAGACCCAGTACTTC
TRBV5-8	TRBJ2-2	NA	NA	CASRRLKNTGELFF	TGTGCCAGCCGACGACTGAAGAACACCGGGGAGCTGTTTTTT
TRBV3-1/TRBV3-2	TRBJ1-5	NA	NA	CASSQGTMRSSSQHF	TGTGCCAGCAGCCAAGGAACAATGAGGTCTTCGTCCCAGCATTTT
TRBV3-1/TRBV3-2	TRBJ1-1	NA	NA	CASSRYRSRDTEAFF	TGTGCCAGCAGCCGATACAGGAGCCGGGACACTGAAGCTTTCTTT
TRBV27	TRBJ1-5	NA	TRBD1	CASSLSGQSNQPQHF	TGTGCCAGCAGTTTATCGGGACAGAGCAATCAGCCCCAGCATTTT
TRBV25-1	TRBJ2-7	NA	NA	CASSSRVSYEQYF	TGTGCCAGCAGTTCGAGAGTCTCCTACGAGCAGTACTTC
TRBV6-5	TRBJ2-1	NA	TRBD2	CASSEGLAGEHEQFF	TGTGCCAGCAGCGAGGGACTAGCGGGAGAACATGAGCAGTTCTTC
TRBV6-1	TRBJ1-2	once	NA	CASSEASPRGSYGYTF	TGTGCCAGCAGTGAAGCCTCACCCAGGGGTAGCTATGGCTACACCTTC
TRBV21-1	TRBJ1-5	NA	NA	CASSSRPGQESPQPQHF	TGTGCCAGCAGCTCCCGGCCGGGACAGGAATCCCCTCAGCCCCAGCATTTT
TRBV5-1	TRBJ1-1	NA	NA	CASSFRGSTEAFF	TGCGCCAGCAGCTTTAGGGGCAGCACTGAAGCTTTCTTT
TRBV27	TRBJ2-1	NA	TRBD2	CASSPRLAGPSMYNEQFF	TGTGCCAGCAGTCCCCGACTAGCGGGACCTTCCATGTACAATGAGCAGTTCTTC
TRBV12-2	TRBJ1-6	NA	NA	CASRLAGNRGCRNSPLHF	TGTGCAAGTCGCTTAGCGGGGAATAGGGGGTGCCGTAATTCACCCCTCCACTTT
TRBV28	TRBJ2-7	NA	NA	CASRIGQPYEQYF	TGTGCCAGCAGGATTGGACAGCCCTACGAGCAGTACTTC
TRBV28	TRBJ1-6	NA	NA	CASSLYISPLHF	TGTGCCAGCAGTTTATATATTTCACCCCTCCACTTT
TRBV5-1	TRBJ2-3	once	TRBD2	CASSLTSSGSTDTQYF	TGCGCCAGCAGCTTGACCTCTAGCGGAAGCACAGATACGCAGTATTTT
TRBV6-4	TRBJ1-6	medium-sized	NA	CASSPVGGDNSPLHF	TGTGCCAGCAGTCCCGTCGGAGGGGACAATTCACCCCTCCACTTT